Described below is a single T cell receptor beta chain sequence and its context. Its antigen is unidentified. This sample was taken from a study of a mutant IDH1 vaccine in newly diagnosed glioma. Study details: The study held visit V12 at week 35 and visit V13 at week 47. Study-wide results and caveats: Shifts in the top peripheral T cell clonotypes seemed unrelated to pseudoprogression.

Time point given: week 35, safety follow-up. One vaccine dose held 300 ug of mutant IDH1 20-mer peptide and came with topical imiquimod. Patients, over weeks 1, 3, 5, 7, 11, 15, 19 and 23, received a total of eight vaccinations. Diagnosis in the donors showed new WHO grade 3 or 4 astrocytomas that were IDH1-mutant and ATRX-lost. The CDR3 is made up of 13 amino acids. Germline lookup yields CDR1 GTSNPN and CDR2 SVGIG (reference sequence). V lost 2 bases, J lost 7 bases, and 12 bases lay in between. Profiled with immunoSEQ multiplex PCR; TCRdb holds only in-frame clones, not every one. The sample has tens of thousands of clones, 81% seen once.

Sequences were derived from PBMCs, sampled from a glioma patient whose treatment included an IDH1 peptide vaccine. This chain uses TRBV30 with TRBJ1-5; no clear D gene. This clonotype originated in a man in his thirties or forties with glioma. In DNA form, the CDR3 reads TGTGCCTGGAGTCGGAGGGCCGGGCAGCCCCAGCATTTT. Residues: CAWSRRAGQPQHF.